Following are 29 T cell receptor beta chains from one sample sequenced in a study of blood T cell repertoires in COVID-19 (dated by TCRdb to 2019 to 2021). Library preparation employed the immunoSEQ multiplex PCR assay. Imported from immuneACCESS, the table was reduced by TCRdb to in-frame sequences with V and J called. These copies leave out some clones; in studies compared against another copy, an unresolved V gene accounts for under half, and the cause of the remainder is not known. The sample data list fewer than 250,000 clones, and approximately 91% of these were observed just once. The ten largest clones add up to approximately 0.66% of the sample. The sequencing sample was made of peripheral blood. The receptors were gathered from a middle-aged man with acute or convalescent COVID-19.

The chain is built from TRBV5-1 and TRBJ2-7; 8 positions match TRBD1. The ends lost 5 bases at V and 3 bases at J; junction bases unmatched: 10. Germline V lookup: CDR1 SGHRS, CDR2 YFSETQ. CDR3 size: 15 residues. CDR3 loop: CASSPPGQVNYEQYF. CDR3 nucleotide sequence: TGCGCCAGCAGTCCTCCGGGACAGGTGAACTACGAGCAGTACTTC.

This chain joins TRBV18 and TRBJ2-7; TRBD1 matches at 7 bases. V trimming: 1 base; J trimming: 2 bases; junction bases outside the gene matches: 5. Looked up from germline, CDR1 is KGHSH and CDR2 is LQKENI. This CDR3 comprises 15 residues. The CDR3 here is CASSPQTGSPYEQYF. Written as DNA, the CDR3 is TGTGCCAGCTCACCACAGACAGGGAGTCCCTACGAGCAGTACTTC. The full variable domain, completed using reference TRBV18 and TRBJ2-7, is NAGVMQNPRHLVRRRGQEARLRCSPMKGHSHVYWYRQLPEEGLKFMVYLQKENIIDESGMPKERFSAEFPKEGPSILRIQQVVRGDSAAYFCASSPQTGSPYEQYFGPGTRLTVT.

This chain joins TRBV27 and TRBJ1-6; 12 nucleotides align to TRBD1. J lost 9 bases, V lost 6 bases, and 9 bases had no gene match. The CDR3 is 16 amino acids. The V gene's germline CDR1 is MNHEY and CDR2 SMNVEV (reference sequence). The CDR3 DNA reads TGTGCCAGCAGCCCTGGGACAGGGGGCCGGGTTTCACCCCTCCACTTT. It specifies CASSPGTGGRVSPLHF.

The CDR3 nucleotides read TGTGCCAGCAGCTTAGCGGGGGGAGGCACTGAAGCTTTCTTT. Amino acid sequence: CASSLAGGGTEAFF. J is TRBJ1-1 and V is TRBV7-8; TRBD1 is a possible D gene (5 bases). The germline gives CDR1 SGHVS, CDR2 FQNEAQ. This CDR3 region has 14 residues. Trimming pared 0 bases from V and 4 bases from J, leaving 9 bases between.

This clone occurred once. Other nucleotide sequences in the sample specify the same CDR3. The V call is TRBV5-4, the J call TRBJ2-1, with 10 bases matching TRBD2. The CDR3 totals 16 residues. The V segment lost 1 base and the J segment 3 bases; nucleotides outside the gene matches: 4. Germline V CDR1 and CDR2: SGHNT, YYREEE (reference sequence). CDR3 nucleotide sequence: TGTGCCAGCAGCTTGAGGCTAGCGGGGGACTACAATGAGCAGTTCTTC. Protein product: CASSLRLAGDYNEQFF.

This chain joins TRBV27 and TRBJ2-7, with 10 bases that match TRBD1. The CDR3 consists of 17 residues. Per the germline V gene, CDR1 is MNHEY and CDR2 is SMNVEV (reference sequence). The ends lost 6 bases at V and 3 bases at J; junction bases unmatched: 14. This CDR3 reads CASRIGGVGQGFYEQYF. DNA of the CDR3: TGTGCCAGCAGAATTGGGGGTGTGGGACAGGGGTTCTACGAGCAGTACTTC.

V gene TRBV19 combines with J gene TRBJ2-1, with 7 bases that match TRBD2. Per the germline V gene, CDR1 is LNHDA and CDR2 is SQIVND (reference sequence). The ends lost 5 bases at V and 9 bases at J; junction bases unmatched: 10. This CDR3 spans 14 amino acids. The CDR3 spells CASSPLGGGIEQFF. The CDR3 DNA follows: TGTGCCAGTAGTCCCCTGGGGGGAGGGATTGAGCAGTTCTTC. Filled out from reference TRBV19 and TRBJ2-1, the complete variable domain reads DGGITQSPKYLFRKEGQNVTLSCEQNLNHDAMYWYRQDPGQGLRLIYYSQIVNDFQKGDIAEGYSVSREKKESFPLTVTSAQKNPTAFYLCASSPLGGGIEQFFGPGTRLTVL.

This clone was seen only once. The rearrangement joins TRBV19 to TRBJ2-1; TRBD2 agrees at 10 bases. The J segment lost 3 bases and the V segment lost 11 bases, leaving 7 bases of the junction unmatched. CDR3 length: 14 amino acids. Germline CDR1 is LNHDA and CDR2 is SQIVND (reference sequence). Written as DNA, the CDR3 is TGTGCCGCTACTAGCGGGGCATTCTACAATGAGCAGTTCTTC. It codes for CAATSGAFYNEQFF. Combining the CDR3 with reference TRBV19 and TRBJ2-1 gives the whole variable domain DGGITQSPKYLFRKEGQNVTLSCEQNLNHDAMYWYRQDPGQGLRLIYYSQIVNDFQKGDIAEGYSVSREKKESFPLTVTSAQKNPTAFYLCAATSGAFYNEQFFGPGTRLTVL.

The V gene is TRBV3-1 (or the pseudogene TRBV3-2), the J gene TRBJ2-1, with D hard to call. Trimming took 3 bases from V and 4 from J, leaving 4 bases between them. The germline V gene encodes CDR1 LGHDT and CDR2 YNNKEL (reference sequence). This CDR3 comprises 12 residues. CDR3 bases: TGTGCCAGCAGCCATCAATACAATGAGCAGTTCTTC. Translated: CASSHQYNEQFF.

The chain is built from TRBV4-1 and TRBJ1-5; D might be TRBD1 (6 bases). The CDR3 is made up of 15 amino acids. CDR1 MGHRA and CDR2 YSYEKL come from the germline V gene. V shed 0 bases and J shed 7 bases, with 13 bases lying between them. The CDR3 sequence: CASSQDLGARQPQHF. The CDR3 nucleotides are TGCGCCAGCAGCCAAGATTTGGGGGCTCGCCAGCCCCAGCATTTT.

This chain joins TRBV27 and TRBJ1-5; tentative D call: TRBD1 (5 bases). Deletions cut 7 bases from V and 2 bases from J, with 12 bases between. The V gene's germline CDR1 is MNHEY and CDR2 SMNVEV (reference sequence). CDR3 length equals 14 residues. CDR3 residues: CASNSQGGNQPQHF. In DNA, the CDR3 is TGTGCCAGCAACTCCCAGGGCGGCAATCAGCCCCAGCATTTT.

The CDR3: CASSGRLASSYEQYF. The CDR3 DNA reads TGTGCCAGTAGTGGTCGACTAGCCAGCTCCTACGAGCAGTACTTC. V gene TRBV19 combines with J gene TRBJ2-7; 7 bases are shared with TRBD2. CDR1 and CDR2 from the germline V gene are LNHDA and SQIVND (reference sequence). Trimming removed 5 bases from V and 0 bases from J; junction bases left unmatched: 7. The CDR3 is made up of 15 amino acids.

The genes are TRBV4-1 and TRBJ2-7; possible D gene TRBD2, 5 bases. Germline-derived CDR1 and CDR2 are MGHRA and YSYEKL. This CDR3 has 15 amino acids. Deletions cut 1 base from V and 4 bases from J, with 14 bases between. CDR3 amino acids: CASSQVTRSEYEQYF. As DNA, the CDR3 is TGCGCCAGCAGCCAAGTTACTAGAAGCGAGTACGAGCAGTACTTC.

This chain uses TRBV13 with TRBJ2-5; a weak D match, TRBD2 (5 bases). CDR1 is PRHDT, CDR2 FYEKMQ, per germline (reference sequence). V lost 8 bases and J lost 4, with 14 bases in between. The CDR3 length is 13 residues. The DNA of the CDR3 is TGTGCCAGCTCAGCGATGGCGGGAGAGACCCAGTACTTC. Residues: CASSAMAGETQYF.

The V and J genes are TRBV30 and TRBJ2-7, with TRBD1 matching 10 bases. V dropped 5 bases and J dropped 0; count of bases not matched to a gene: 1. Germline CDR1 and CDR2: GTSNPN and SVGIG (reference sequence). The CDR3 sequence is 13 residues long. The CDR3 sequence is CAWGDRGSYEQYF. In DNA form, the CDR3 reads TGTGCCTGGGGGGACAGGGGCTCCTACGAGCAGTACTTC.

The chain uses TRBV6-5 and TRBJ2-2; TRBD2 matches at 7 bases. The CDR3 spans 14 residues. J lost 5 bases, V lost 8 bases, and 8 bases had no gene match. Looked up from germline, CDR1 is MNHEY and CDR2 is SVGAGI. The CDR3 protein is CASVIAGGTGELFF. The CDR3 coding sequence is TGTGCCAGCGTGATAGCGGGCGGAACCGGGGAGCTGTTTTTT.

The chain carries TRBV18 and TRBJ1-6; D unclear. The CDR3 sequence is 18 residues long. V lost 1 base to trimming and J lost 9 bases, with 22 bases between them. The germline gives CDR1 KGHSH, CDR2 LQKENI. The CDR3 DNA reads TGTGCCAGCTCACCACTAGGAGGAAGTCTTAAGAGTAGTTCACCCCTCCACTTT. Protein sequence: CASSPLGGSLKSSSPLHF.

The sample holds a few counts of this clone. CDR3 loop: CASSLAGLAGGDTQYF. As DNA, the CDR3 is TGCGCCAGCAGCTTAGCGGGACTAGCGGGAGGAGATACGCAGTATTTT. This chain uses TRBV5-1 with TRBJ2-3; 15 bases map to TRBD2. Germline V CDR1 and CDR2: SGHRS, YFSETQ. V lost 2 bases, J lost 5 bases, and 3 bases stayed unmatched. The CDR3 length is 16 residues.

As DNA, the CDR3 is TGTGCCAGCAGGTCTGACAGAGCTCCAACTAATGAAAAACTGTTTTTT. Its protein product is CASRSDRAPTNEKLFF. The V call is TRBV2, the J call TRBJ1-4, with a tentative D call TRBD1 (5 bases). Germline CDR1 and CDR2: SNHLY and FYNNEI. V was clipped by 6 bases and J by 0 bases, with 14 bases between them. The CDR3 extends over 16 amino acids.

The chain couples TRBV24-1 to TRBJ2-3, with D perhaps matching TRBD2 (6 bases). The CDR3 has 15 amino acids. The V gene's germline CDR1 is KGHDR and CDR2 SFDVKD. V lost 3 bases and J lost 2, with 11 bases in between. In nucleotides, the CDR3 is TGTGCCACCAGTGATCCTCGGGGGAACACAGATACGCAGTATTTT. Its protein product is CATSDPRGNTDTQYF.

The V gene is TRBV18, the J gene TRBJ1-1; D is ambiguous. The CDR3 runs 14 residues. CDR1 and CDR2 from the germline V gene are KGHSH and LQKENI. The V and J ends lost 5 bases and 2 bases respectively, with 12 bases between them. In DNA form, the CDR3 reads TGTGCCAGCTCATCTCGGGAGAGAAACACTGAAGCTTTCTTT. Protein product: CASSSRERNTEAFF.

The gene calls are TRBV27 and TRBJ2-2; 8 bases are shared with TRBD2. V lost 7 bases and J lost 1; bases outside the gene matches: 14. Germline assignment: CDR1 MNHEY and CDR2 SMNVEV (reference sequence). The CDR3 spans 18 residues. The CDR3: CASKGGGTHKGNTGELFF. Written as DNA, the CDR3 is TGTGCCAGCAAGGGCGGGGGGACTCATAAGGGGAACACCGGGGAGCTGTTTTTT.

This chain connects TRBV4-2 to TRBJ2-5; 11 bases match TRBD2. The ends lost 0 bases at V and 4 bases at J; junction bases unmatched: 4. Germline V gene lookup returns CDR1 LGHNA and CDR2 YNFKEQ. CDR3 length: 16 amino acids. The CDR3: CASSQDGSGGGETQYF. CDR3 DNA sequence: TGTGCCAGCAGCCAAGATGGTAGCGGGGGGGGAGAGACCCAGTACTTC.

The CDR3 spells CASSLLTSTDTGELFF. In DNA form, the CDR3 reads TGTGCCAGCAGCCTCCTGACATCAACCGACACCGGGGAGCTGTTTTTT. The chain carries TRBV3-1 (or the pseudogene TRBV3-2) and TRBJ2-2, with D unclear. This CDR3 comprises 16 residues. From germline, CDR1 is LGHDT and CDR2 YNNKEL (reference sequence). Trimming stripped 4 bases from V and 3 bases from J, with 15 bases between.

The chain carries TRBV14 and TRBJ1-2, with TRBD1 matching 11 bases. After removal of 0 bases from V and 5 bases from J, the junction contained 8 bases not matched to a gene. The germline V gene has CDR1 SGHDN and CDR2 FVKESK. This CDR3 is 17 amino acids long. CDR3 sequence: CASSQDGQGAISYGYTF. The CDR3 DNA reads as TGTGCCAGCAGCCAAGACGGACAGGGGGCGATTTCGTATGGCTACACCTTC.

This chain connects TRBV24-1 to TRBJ1-4; no clear D gene. V lost 4 bases, J lost 0 bases, and 11 bases lay in between. This CDR3 has 16 residues. Germline-derived CDR1 and CDR2 are KGHDR and SFDVKD. The CDR3 DNA reads TGTGCCACCAGTGACCCGACATCTTCAACTAATGAAAAACTGTTTTTT. Its protein is CATSDPTSSTNEKLFF.

The chain recombines TRBV6-2 or TRBV6-3 with TRBJ2-7; TRBD2 matches 11 bases. The CDR3 is 16 amino acids. CDR1 MNHEY and CDR2 SVGEGT come from the germline V gene. Germline trimming cut 5 bases from V and 5 bases from J; bases unmatched to any gene: 11. CDR3 nucleotides: TGTGCCAGCAGTCGTGATCTAGCGGGAGGTATCCACGAGCAGTACTTC. It yields the protein CASSRDLAGGIHEQYF.

The chain is built from TRBV2 and TRBJ2-2, with no clear D. CDR3 length: 15 residues. With 6 bases removed from V and 4 bases from J, the gap between germline ends came to 15 bases. CDR1 is SNHLY and CDR2 is FYNNEI in the germline V gene. The CDR3 nucleotides are TGTGCCAGCAGGGAGCGTTCCCCCCTCACCGGGGAGCTGTTTTTT. Its protein product is CASRERSPLTGELFF.

This chain joins TRBV6-5 and TRBJ2-2; D not certain. CDR1 and CDR2 (germline): MNHEY, SVGAGI. The V end was cut by 6 bases, the J end by 6 bases, with 11 bases between. CDR3 length equals 13 residues. The CDR3 DNA reads TGTGCCAGCAGGTTAACTGGTTCCGGGGAGCTGTTTTTT. Protein sequence: CASRLTGSGELFF.